This T cell receptor beta chain was observed in a study of shared clonotypes between healthy human individuals. Points from the study as a whole: The sole specimen, blood, was sampled, and tissue repertoires likely differ. Clonotypes which were not shared had lower generation probabilities than clonotypes that all four donors shared. Sharing across four donors was highest in naive CD4 (about 5%) and lowest in memory CD8 (roughly 0.4%).

The length of the CDR3 is 15 residues. V lost 5 bases and J lost 8; bases outside the gene matches: 7. Germline loops: CDR1 SGHAT, CDR2 FQNNGV. Concerning this clone itself: Its antigen remains unknown.

Splitting of each subset's genomic DNA was done evenly across several immunoSEQ plates. Libraries were prepared by immunoSEQ multiplex PCR; TCRdb keeps only in-frame clonotypes and omits some of them. The table has around 1.4 million clones, roughly 98.5% seen once. Sequenced: naive CD4+ T cells sorted from blood. Subset reported: CD45RA+ positively selected. The sequence derives from a man aged 30 to 39 in good health. The chain carries TRBV11-2 and TRBJ2-1; TRBD2 matches 12 bases. CDR3 sequence (DNA): TGTGCCAGCAGCAAGACTAGCGGGAGTTTCGATGAGCAGTTCTTC. Its protein product is CASSKTSGSFDEQFF.